Below, one T cell receptor (beta chain) is given with its context. This record comes from a study of cytomegalovirus exposure and HLA in healthy donors. Repertoires were generated with immunoSEQ multiplex PCR, while TCRdb's copy carries only in-frame clones and drops some. The sample carries 60,000 or so clones, just under 95% recorded once. Per the germline V gene, CDR1 is SEHNR and CDR2 is FQNEAQ (reference sequence). The V and J ends lost 8 bases and 0 bases respectively, with 19 bases between them. CDR3 size: 17 residues. The source of this sequence is a man aged 18 to 35 in good health and CMV-seronegative. Sequenced: PBMCs. This chain joins TRBV7-9 and TRBJ1-4; D possibly corresponds to TRBD1 (6 bases). CDR3 region: CASSFPGGPATNEKLFF. The CDR3 region has the DNA TGTGCCAGCTCATTCCCGGGGGGCCCGGCAACTAATGAAAAACTGTTTTTT.